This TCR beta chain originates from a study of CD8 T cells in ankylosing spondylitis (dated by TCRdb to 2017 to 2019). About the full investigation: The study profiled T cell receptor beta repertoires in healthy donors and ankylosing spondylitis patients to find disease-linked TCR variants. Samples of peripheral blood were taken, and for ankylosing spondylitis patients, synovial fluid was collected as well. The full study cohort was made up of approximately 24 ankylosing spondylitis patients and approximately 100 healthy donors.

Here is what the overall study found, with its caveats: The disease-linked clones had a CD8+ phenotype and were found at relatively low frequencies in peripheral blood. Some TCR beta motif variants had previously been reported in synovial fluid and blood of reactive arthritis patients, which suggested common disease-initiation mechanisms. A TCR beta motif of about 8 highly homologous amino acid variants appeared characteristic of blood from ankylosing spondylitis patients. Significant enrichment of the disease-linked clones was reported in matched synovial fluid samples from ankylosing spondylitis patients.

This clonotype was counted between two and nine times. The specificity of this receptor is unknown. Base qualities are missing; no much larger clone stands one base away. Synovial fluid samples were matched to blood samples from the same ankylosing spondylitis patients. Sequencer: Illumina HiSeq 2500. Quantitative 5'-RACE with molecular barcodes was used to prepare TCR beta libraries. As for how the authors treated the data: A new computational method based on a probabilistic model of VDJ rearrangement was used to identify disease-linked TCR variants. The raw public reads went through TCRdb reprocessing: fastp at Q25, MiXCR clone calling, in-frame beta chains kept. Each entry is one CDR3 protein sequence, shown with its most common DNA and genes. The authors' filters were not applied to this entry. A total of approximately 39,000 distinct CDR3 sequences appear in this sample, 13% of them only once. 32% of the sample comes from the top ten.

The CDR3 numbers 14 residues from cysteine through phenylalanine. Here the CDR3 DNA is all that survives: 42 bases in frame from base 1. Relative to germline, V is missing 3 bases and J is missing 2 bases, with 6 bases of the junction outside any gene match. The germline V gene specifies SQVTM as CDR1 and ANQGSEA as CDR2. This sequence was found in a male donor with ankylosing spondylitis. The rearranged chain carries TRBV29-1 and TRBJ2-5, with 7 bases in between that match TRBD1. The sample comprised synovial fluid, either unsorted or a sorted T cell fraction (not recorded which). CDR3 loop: CSVDLGQAQETQYF. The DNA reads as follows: TGCAGCGTTGATCTAGGACAGGCTCAAGAGACCCAGTACTTC.